These 19 T cell receptor beta chains share one sample of origin, sequenced in a study of PD-1 blockade in classical Hodgkin lymphoma. Specified time point: cycle 4 day 1 (C4D1), after 6 weeks of nivolumab. With no exception, relapse followed autologous stem cell transplantation in all patients, and brentuximab vedotin exposure varied. The protocol was immunoSEQ multiplex PCR, while the TCRdb copy is restricted to in-frame clones and leaves out a portion. The table includes some 93,000 clones, 78% detected once. Sequenced material: peripheral blood mononuclear cells (PBMCs), taken before the fourth cycle of nivolumab. Every receptor here comes from a human donor with classical Hodgkin lymphoma.

The V gene is TRBV4-3, the J gene TRBJ1-1; D gene ambiguous. Germline V lookup: CDR1 LGHNA, CDR2 YSLEER. This CDR3 contains 16 residues. V lost 0 bases and J lost 0, with 11 bases in between. The CDR3 bases are TGCGCCAGCAGCCAAGACTTAGGCCAGATGAACACTGAAGCTTTCTTT. Translating it yields CASSQDLGQMNTEAFF.

The V call is TRBV19, the J call TRBJ1-2, with D tentatively TRBD1 (5 bases). Germline CDR1 LNHDA, CDR2 SQIVND (reference sequence). Trimming removed 4 bases from V and 2 bases from J, with 11 bases in between. CDR3 length: 14 residues. The CDR3: CASSTDSRNYGYTF. CDR3 in DNA: TGTGCCAGTAGTACCGACAGCCGGAACTATGGCTACACCTTC.

This clone came up a few times. The chain recombines TRBV10-3 with TRBJ2-3, with 12 bases lining up with TRBD2. Unmatched junction bases numbered 2, after V lost 0 bases and J lost 7 bases. The CDR3 contains 15 residues. Germline assignment: CDR1 ENHRY and CDR2 SYGVKD. The CDR3 region has the DNA TGTGCCATCAGTGAGTCGACTAGCGGGGGATATACGCAGTATTTT. Translation gives CAISESTSGGYTQYF.

The chain is built from TRBV5-1 and TRBJ1-3; D ambiguous. The CDR3 extends over 15 amino acids. Germline assignment: CDR1 SGHRS and CDR2 YFSETQ. Trimming left V 2 bases short and J 0 bases short, with 9 bases between. DNA of the CDR3: TGCGCCAGCAGCTTTGGCAGACACTCTGGAAACACCATATATTTT. It specifies CASSFGRHSGNTIYF.

The chain is built from TRBV30 and TRBJ2-1, with D maybe TRBD2 (5 bases). CDR3 length equals 15 residues. Trimming left V 2 bases short and J 7 bases short, with 18 bases between. The germline gives CDR1 GTSNPN, CDR2 SVGIG (reference sequence). Written as DNA, the CDR3 is TGTGCCTGGAGTCACGGGCCTCCTTCGGGGAATGAGCAGTTCTTC. Translating it yields CAWSHGPPSGNEQFF.

This clone was counted a single time. The chain has TRBV7-9 and TRBJ2-7, with D tentatively TRBD2 (6 bases). Germline CDR1 SEHNR, CDR2 FQNEAQ (reference sequence). V was clipped by 1 base and J by 5 bases, with 12 bases between them. The CDR3 has 14 residues. The CDR3 is CASSLGEAGHEQYF. DNA of the CDR3: TGTGCCAGCAGCTTAGGGGAGGCCGGGCACGAGCAGTACTTC.

J is TRBJ2-3 and V is TRBV5-3, with a tentative D call TRBD1 (6 bases). TRBV5-3 is an ORF, with its function uncertain. The CDR3 has 15 residues. V lost 1 base and J lost 2, with 11 bases in between. The CDR3, as DNA: TGTGCCAGAAGCTTGCAGGGGACCCTCACAGATACGCAGTATTTT. As protein: CARSLQGTLTDTQYF.

The chain recombines TRBV9 with TRBJ2-3; the D call may be TRBD1 or TRBD2 (5 bases each). The CDR3 length is 15 residues. V was clipped by 4 bases and J by 2 bases, with 14 bases between them. Germline V gene lookup returns CDR1 SGDLS and CDR2 YYNGEE. The CDR3 nucleotides are TGTGCCAGCAGCACACCGGGACCCTTCACAGATACGCAGTATTTT. It specifies CASSTPGPFTDTQYF. Full variable domain (outside the CDR3, taken from reference TRBV9 and TRBJ2-3): DSGVTQTPKHLITATGQRVTLRCSPRSGDLSVYWYQQSLDQGLQFLIQYYNGEERAKGNILERFSAQQFPDLHSELNLSSLELGDSALYFCASSTPGPFTDTQYFGPGTRLTVL.

The chain carries TRBV28 and TRBJ2-7; 7 bases line up with TRBD1. The trim removed 5 bases at V and 0 bases at J, leaving 19 bases unmatched. Germline V gives CDR1 MDHEN, CDR2 SYDVKM. The CDR3 sequence is 19 residues long. In nucleotides, the CDR3 is TGTGCCAGCAGTCACCTTTCTCCGACAGGGAAGCCCTTCTCCTACGAGCAGTACTTC. Its protein product is CASSHLSPTGKPFSYEQYF.

This chain joins TRBV13 and TRBJ2-5; the match to TRBD1 covers 8 bases. Germline lookup yields CDR1 PRHDT and CDR2 FYEKMQ (reference sequence). Unmatched junction bases numbered 7, after V lost 5 bases and J lost 5 bases. The CDR3 totals 14 residues. Here the CDR3 DNA reads TGTGCCAGCAGCCGTCAGGGGGCGGTCGAGACCCAGTACTTC. Protein sequence: CASSRQGAVETQYF.

This chain's CDR3 is CASNGQGASYEQYF. The CDR3 region has the DNA TGTGCCAGCAACGGACAGGGGGCCTCCTACGAGCAGTACTTC. The rearrangement uses TRBV28 and TRBJ2-7; TRBD1 aligns across 11 bases. CDR3 length equals 14 residues. Losses at the gene ends were 7 bases for V and 0 bases for J; bases not matched to a gene: 2. CDR1 and CDR2 (germline): MDHEN, SYDVKM.

The chain is built from TRBV28 and TRBJ2-7; 8 positions agree with TRBD1. Germline V gene data show CDR1 as MDHEN and CDR2 as SYDVKM. The V segment lost 6 bases and the J segment 9 bases; nucleotides outside the gene matches: 7. CDR3 size: 12 residues. The CDR3: CASRTGVIGQYF. As DNA, the CDR3 is TGTGCCAGCAGGACAGGGGTAATTGGGCAGTACTTC.

Regarding this clone: This CDR3 is also generated by other DNA sequences in the sample. The genes are TRBV28 and TRBJ1-5, with D unclear. The ends were cut back, 3 bases at V and 0 bases at J, with 3 bases in the middle. The CDR3 spans 13 residues. Looked up from germline, CDR1 is MDHEN and CDR2 is SYDVKM. CDR3 sequence reads: CASSLDSNQPQHF. As DNA, the CDR3 is TGTGCCAGCAGTTTGGATAGCAATCAGCCCCAGCATTTT.

The chain combines TRBV19 with TRBJ2-5; 9 bases fit TRBD2. The CDR3 is made up of 19 amino acids. Germline values: CDR1 LNHDA, CDR2 SQIVND (reference sequence). The V gene end was trimmed by 1 base and the J gene end by 2 bases; junction bases not matched to a gene: 14. CDR3 amino acids: CASSIGGAGIAGVQETQYF. The CDR3 bases are TGTGCCAGTAGTATAGGGGGGGCAGGGATAGCGGGAGTTCAAGAGACCCAGTACTTC.

This CDR3 reads CSVGLYEQYF. The CDR3 DNA is TGCAGCGTTGGTCTCTACGAGCAGTACTTC. The chain carries TRBV29-1 and TRBJ2-7, with D uncertain. V dropped 4 bases and J dropped 3 bases, with 4 bases sitting between them. CDR1 is SQVTM, CDR2 ANQGSEA, per germline. CDR3 size: 10 residues.

The rearrangement links TRBV21-1 to TRBJ1-4; the table's D call TRBD1 went unverified against the DNA. TRBV21-1 constitutes a pseudogene. This CDR3 is built from 19 residues. The CDR3 region has the DNA TGTGCCAGCAGCAAAGTCGGACAAGCTCTATTTGCAACTAATGAAAAACTGTTTTTT. This encodes CASSKVGQALFATNEKLFF.

The CDR3 DNA reads TGTGCCAGCAGTGACGGAGGGTGGGAGACCCAGTACTTC. Translated, it gives CASSDGGWETQYF. The chain combines TRBV6-1 with TRBJ2-5, with D perhaps matching TRBD2 (6 bases). CDR3 length equals 13 residues. Germline CDR1 reads MNHNS; CDR2 reads SASEGT. V gave up 3 bases and J gave up 5 bases, with 10 bases separating them.

The count of this clone is one. The chain has TRBV5-1 and TRBJ2-7, with TRBD1 matching over 7 bases. The J segment lost 3 bases and the V segment lost 4 bases, leaving 10 bases of the junction unmatched. CDR3 size: 15 residues. Germline V lookup: CDR1 SGHRS, CDR2 YFSETQ. The CDR3: CASSPTTGQYYEQYF. The CDR3, as DNA: TGCGCCAGCAGCCCAACAACGGGACAGTACTACGAGCAGTACTTC.

This clone appeared a few times. The CDR3 DNA reads as TGTGCCAGCAGGGGATATGGGATGAACACTGAAGCTTTCTTT. Its protein is CASRGYGMNTEAFF. This rearrangement joins TRBV27 to TRBJ1-1; D is undetermined. Trimming cost V 6 bases and J 0 bases, with 11 bases left between them. The CDR3 is 14 amino acids. Germline V gene sequence: CDR1 MNHEY, CDR2 SMNVEV (reference sequence).